Sequencing of this TCR beta chain was carried out in a study of T cells in Graves' hyperthyroidism and ophthalmopathy. At least ten counts were recorded for this clonotype. Its antigen is not known. Study findings and constraints: Most thyroid clonotypes expanded above 0.001 were also detected in blood. The model foresaw ophthalmopathy a median 6.5 months prior to onset.

On the basis of clinical symptoms, serum thyroxine and TRAb, thyroid ultrasound and orbital computed tomography, diagnoses were made. The PBMCs were taken from under 12 ml of fresh peripheral blood. Per the germline V gene, CDR1 is SGHVS and CDR2 is FQNEAQ. The CDR3 spans 12 residues. V shed 4 bases and J shed 9 bases, with 10 bases lying between them. Researchers amplified the TCR beta CDR3 regions from RNA transcripts. The study used the HTBI primer set for a first-round RT-PCR of the TCR CDR3. TCRdb independently ran MiXCR on the multiplex PCR reads; one entry per CDR3 protein. Counted here are around 240,000 distinct CDR3 sequences, approximately 15% occurring once; the ten biggest clones make up roughly 13%.

The rearrangement joins TRBV7-8 to TRBJ2-1; unclear D gene. The sequencing input was blood. The sequence came from a woman in her forties with Graves' hyperthyroidism that later progressed to Graves' ophthalmopathy. CDR3 loop: CASSYNTGEQFF. The CDR3, as DNA: TGTGCCAGCAGCTACAATACGGGTGAGCAGTTCTTC. Full variable domain (missing parts from reference TRBV7-8 and TRBJ2-1): GAGVSQSPRYKVAKRGQDVALRCDPISGHVSLFWYQQALGQGPEFLTYFQNEAQLDKSGLPSDRFFAERPEGSVSTLKIQRTQQEDSAVYLCASSYNTGEQFFGPGTRLTVL.